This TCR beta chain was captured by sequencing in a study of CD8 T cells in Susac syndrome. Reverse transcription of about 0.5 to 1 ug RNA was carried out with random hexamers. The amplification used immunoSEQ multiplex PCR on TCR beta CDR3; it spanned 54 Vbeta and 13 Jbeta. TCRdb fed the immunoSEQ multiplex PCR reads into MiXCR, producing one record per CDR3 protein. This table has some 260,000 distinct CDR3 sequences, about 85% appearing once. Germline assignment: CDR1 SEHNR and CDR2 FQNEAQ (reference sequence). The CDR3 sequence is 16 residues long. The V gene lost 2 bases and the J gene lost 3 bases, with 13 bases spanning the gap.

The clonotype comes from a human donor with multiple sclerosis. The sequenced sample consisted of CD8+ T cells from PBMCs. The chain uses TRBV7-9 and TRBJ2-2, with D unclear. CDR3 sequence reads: CASSLSLDGHTGELFF. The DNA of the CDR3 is TGTGCCAGCAGCTTAAGTCTAGATGGACACACCGGGGAGCTGTTTTTT.